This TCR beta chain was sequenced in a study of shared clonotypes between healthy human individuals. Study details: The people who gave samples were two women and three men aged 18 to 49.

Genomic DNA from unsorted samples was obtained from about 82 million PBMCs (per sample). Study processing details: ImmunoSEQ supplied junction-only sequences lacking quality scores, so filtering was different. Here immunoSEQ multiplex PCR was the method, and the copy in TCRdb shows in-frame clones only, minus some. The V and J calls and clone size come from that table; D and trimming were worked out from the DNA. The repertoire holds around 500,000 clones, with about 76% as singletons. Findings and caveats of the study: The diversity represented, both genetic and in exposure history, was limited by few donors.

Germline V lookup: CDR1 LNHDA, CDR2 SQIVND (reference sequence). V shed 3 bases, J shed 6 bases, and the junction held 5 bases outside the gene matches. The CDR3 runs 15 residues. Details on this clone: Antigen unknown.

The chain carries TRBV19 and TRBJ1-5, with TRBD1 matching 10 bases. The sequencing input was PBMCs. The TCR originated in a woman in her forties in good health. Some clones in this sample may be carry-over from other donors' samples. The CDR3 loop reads CASSIWGTGVQPQHF. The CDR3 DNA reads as TGTGCCAGTAGTATCTGGGGGACAGGGGTTCAGCCCCAGCATTTT.